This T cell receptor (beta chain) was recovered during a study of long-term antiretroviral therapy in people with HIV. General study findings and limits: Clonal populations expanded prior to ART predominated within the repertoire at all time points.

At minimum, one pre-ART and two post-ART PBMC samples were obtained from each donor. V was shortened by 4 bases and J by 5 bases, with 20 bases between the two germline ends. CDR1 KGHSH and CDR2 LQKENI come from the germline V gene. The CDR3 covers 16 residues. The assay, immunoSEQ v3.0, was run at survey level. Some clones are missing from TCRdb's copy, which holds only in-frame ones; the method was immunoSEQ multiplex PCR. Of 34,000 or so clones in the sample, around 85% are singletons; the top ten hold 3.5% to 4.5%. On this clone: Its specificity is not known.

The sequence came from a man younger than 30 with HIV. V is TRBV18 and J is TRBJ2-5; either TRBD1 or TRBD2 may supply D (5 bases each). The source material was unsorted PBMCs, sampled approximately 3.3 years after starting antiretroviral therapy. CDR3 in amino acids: CASSQSGQPARETQYF. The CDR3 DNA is TGTGCCAGCTCACAGTCGGGGCAGCCCGCGAGGGAGACCCAGTACTTC.